This note documents a single T cell receptor beta chain sequence. The sample is drawn from a study of blood T cell repertoires in COVID-19. About the study: From T cells, B-cell-depleted T cells, or PBMCs came the material, which was cDNA or gDNA.

The method was immunoSEQ multiplex PCR; TCRdb's version includes in-frame clones alone and lacks a portion of them. The data contain approximately 220,000 clones, about 85% of them singletons. Participant age was roughly 18 to 95 years, and participants resided in 24 US areas. Trimming left V 6 bases short and J 2 bases short, with 14 bases between. Germline lookup yields CDR1 LNHDA and CDR2 SQIVND (reference sequence). The CDR3 extends over 15 amino acids. The chain is built from TRBV19 and TRBJ1-3, with D unclear. Sequenced sample: PBMCs or T cells enriched from blood (not recorded which). The receptor's source is a man in his forties who had recovered from COVID-19. The CDR3 sequence is CASSETTITGNTIYF. CDR3 DNA sequence: TGTGCCAGTAGCGAAACAACGATCACTGGAAACACCATATATTTT.